This TCR beta chain stems from a study of cytomegalovirus exposure and HLA in healthy donors. Findings and limits, study-wide: Highly shared variants forming one cluster were likely a sequencing artifact. A later analysis reportedly identified an Asian-associated ancestry cluster as carrying fewer N-insertions than the roughly 600-donor mean. Further analysis was carried out later, and it showed several of the most significant clusters appearing linked to common viral pathogens.

Among the donors, all were healthy bone marrow donors. Primers for the PCR totalled 60 Vbeta and 13 Jbeta. Libraries were prepared by immunoSEQ multiplex PCR; TCRdb keeps only in-frame clonotypes and omits some of them. The sample shows about 120,000 clones, approximately 74% of them seen only once. As concerns this clone: What it recognizes is unknown.

The CDR3 consists of 11 residues. Deletions cut 6 bases from V and 5 bases from J, with 8 bases between. Germline CDR1 reads SGHRS; CDR2 reads YFSETQ. This chain uses TRBV5-1 with TRBJ2-5; tentatively, D is TRBD2 (5 bases). Specimen: PBMCs. The receptor was isolated from a woman aged 45-65 years in good health and CMV-seropositive. CDR3 nucleotide sequence: TGCGCCAGCATCGGCGGGGAGACCCAGTACTTC. It is translated as CASIGGETQYF.